These T cell receptor beta chains were read from a single sample in a study of blood T cell repertoires in COVID-19. TCRdb's copy holds only in-frame clones and misses some; the assay was immunoSEQ multiplex PCR. The sample holds a few hundred thousand clones; over 80% are singletons and the top ten take around 4.5%. Sequencing was carried out using peripheral blood. These receptors all stem from a woman aged 50 to 65 with active or convalescent COVID-19. Both conserved end residues are part of each CDR3. The D gene is left open where the match is weak. Expanded clones get a size class; other rows say once, few or many, or leave the size out.

clone size: -
V gene: TRBV19
J gene: TRBJ2-2
D gene: -
CDR3 protein: CASLGPGAGELFF
CDR3 DNA: TGTGCCAGTCTGGGGCCGGGGGCCGGGGAGCTGTTTTTT

clone size: -
V gene: TRBV28
J gene: TRBJ1-2
D gene: TRBD1
CDR3 protein: CASRYSEGQGAHGYTF
CDR3 DNA: TGTGCCAGCAGATACTCCGAGGGACAGGGGGCGCATGGCTACACCTTC

clone size: -
V gene: TRBV28
J gene: TRBJ2-1
D gene: TRBD1
CDR3 protein: CASRGRTGVYNEQFF
CDR3 DNA: TGTGCCAGCAGGGGACGGACAGGGGTTTACAATGAGCAGTTCTTC

clone size: -
V gene: TRBV10-3
J gene: TRBJ2-7
D gene: -
CDR3 protein: CAIASSYEQYF
CDR3 DNA: TGTGCCATCGCCAGCTCCTACGAGCAGTACTTC

clone size: -
V gene: TRBV18
J gene: TRBJ2-2
D gene: TRBD2
CDR3 protein: CASSGTSGTELFF
CDR3 DNA: TGTGCCAGCTCTGGGACTAGCGGAACGGAGCTGTTTTTT

clone size: -
V gene: TRBV6-5
J gene: TRBJ1-6
D gene: TRBD1
CDR3 protein: CASSSDRLPYNSPLHF
CDR3 DNA: TGTGCCAGCAGTTCGGACAGGTTACCCTATAATTCACCCCTCCACTTT

clone size: -
V gene: TRBV7-2
J gene: TRBJ1-1
D gene: -
CDR3 protein: CASSLLAGGKDTEAFF
CDR3 DNA: TGTGCCAGCAGCTTACTCGCGGGGGGGAAGGACACTGAAGCTTTCTTT

clone size: -
V gene: TRBV5-1
J gene: TRBJ2-2
D gene: -
CDR3 protein: CASRQGLYTGELFF
CDR3 DNA: TGCGCCAGCAGGCAGGGACTGTACACCGGGGAGCTGTTTTTT

clone size: -
V gene: TRBV24-1
J gene: TRBJ2-1
D gene: TRBD2
CDR3 protein: CATSDLGGSSYNEQFF
CDR3 DNA: TGTGCCACCAGTGATTTGGGCGGGAGCTCCTACAATGAGCAGTTCTTC

clone size: -
V gene: TRBV2
J gene: TRBJ1-5
D gene: -
CDR3 protein: CASSDGQQTQHF
CDR3 DNA: TGTGCCAGCAGTGATGGGCAGCAGACCCAGCATTTT

clone size: few
V gene: TRBV19
J gene: TRBJ1-2
D gene: TRBD1
CDR3 protein: CASRTGGNYGYTF
CDR3 DNA: TGTGCCAGTCGGACAGGGGGGAACTATGGCTACACCTTC

clone size: -
V gene: TRBV7-8
J gene: TRBJ2-5
D gene: TRBD2
CDR3 protein: CAVRGALETQYF
CDR3 DNA: TGTGCCGTGCGGGGGGCGCTTGAGACCCAGTACTTC

clone size: few
V gene: TRBV10-3
J gene: TRBJ1-2
D gene: TRBD1
CDR3 protein: CAIMGQVGPYGYTF
CDR3 DNA: TGTGCCATCATGGGACAGGTTGGACCCTATGGCTACACCTTC

clone size: -
V gene: TRBV7-2
J gene: TRBJ2-7
D gene: TRBD2
CDR3 protein: CASSSSGGRSYEQYF
CDR3 DNA: TGTGCCAGCAGCTCCTCCGGCGGGAGGTCCTACGAGCAGTACTTC

clone size: -
V gene: TRBV2
J gene: TRBJ1-5
D gene: -
CDR3 protein: CASSLGINQPQHF
CDR3 DNA: TGTGCCAGCAGTCTAGGAATCAATCAGCCCCAGCATTTT

clone size: -
V gene: TRBV19
J gene: TRBJ1-1
D gene: TRBD1
CDR3 protein: CASSMDRATEAFF
CDR3 DNA: TGTGCCAGTAGTATGGACAGGGCCACTGAAGCTTTCTTT

clone size: -
V gene: TRBV29-1
J gene: TRBJ1-2
D gene: -
CDR3 protein: CSGLQGDYGYTF
CDR3 DNA: TGCAGCGGATTACAGGGCGACTATGGCTACACCTTC